The 6 T cell receptor beta chains below were found in one sample sequenced in a study of T cell repertoires in cytomegalovirus infection. What these receptors recognize is not known. TCRdb reprocessed the reads with MiXCR, giving one entry per CDR3 protein. The repertoire includes hundreds of thousands of distinct CDR3 sequences, around 30% of them detected once, and about 18% sits in the top ten. This specimen was cultured PBMCs, taken from culture after CMV antigen stimulation. The source of these receptors is a human donor in good health (CMV status not recorded). Some clones in this sample may be carry-over from other donors' samples.

The J gene is TRBJ1-5, the V gene TRBV19, with TRBD1 as a possible D gene (6 bases). Deletions cut 9 bases from V and 6 bases from J, with 18 bases between. The CDR3 covers 14 residues. CDR1 and CDR2 from the germline V gene are LNHDA and SQIVND (reference sequence). Here the CDR3 DNA reads TGTGCCAGCAGAAGTGGCAGGGGAAGTCAGCCCCAGCATTTT. Translation: CASRSGRGSQPQHF.

This chain connects TRBV7-2 to TRBJ2-5, with D perhaps TRBD1 (5 bases). V gave up 7 bases and J gave up 4 bases, with 13 bases separating them. This CDR3 has 13 residues. Germline assignment: CDR1 SGHTA and CDR2 FQGNSA. The CDR3, as DNA: TGTGCCAGCACCCTAAATAGGGGAGAGACCCAGTACTTC. Translated: CASTLNRGETQYF.

V usage is TRBV11-2 and J usage is TRBJ2-7; D may be TRBD2 (5 bases). The CDR3 extends over 13 amino acids. CDR1 is SGHAT, CDR2 FQNNGV, per germline. V lost 5 bases to trimming and J lost 7 bases, with 15 bases between them. The CDR3, as DNA: TGTGCCAGCAGCCCTAGCCCTTTGGGGGAGCAGTACTTC. It encodes CASSPSPLGEQYF.

V and J are TRBV12-3 or TRBV12-4 and TRBJ2-1, with D possibly matching TRBD1 (5 bases). V was shortened by 10 bases and J by 7 bases, with 11 bases between the two germline ends. The CDR3 loop spans 11 amino acids. CDR3 DNA sequence: TGTGCCACCCGCGACAGAAATGAGCAGTTCTTC. Amino acid sequence: CATRDRNEQFF.

Ten or more counts support this clonotype. This chain uses TRBV4-2 with TRBJ1-4, with unresolved D. This CDR3 spans 15 amino acids. V lost 1 base, J lost 0 bases, and 6 bases lay in between. Germline CDR1 is LGHNA and CDR2 is YNFKEQ. The CDR3 region has the DNA TGTGCCAGCAGCCAAGCCCCGGCAACTAATGAAAAACTGTTTTTT. It yields the protein CASSQAPATNEKLFF.

The V call is TRBV20-1, the J call TRBJ2-1, with TRBD2 identical over 7 bases. The CDR3 contains 15 residues. Germline lookup yields CDR1 DFQATT and CDR2 SNEGSKA (reference sequence). V lost 5 bases and J lost 5; bases outside the gene matches: 12. The CDR3 region has the DNA TGCAGTGCTGGGCACGCTAGCGGAGGGGACAATGAGCAGTTCTTC. This codes for CSAGHASGGDNEQFF.